The rows below give T cell receptor beta chains drawn from one sample of a study of T cell responses to AZD1222 COVID-19 vaccine. Clones were read by immunoSEQ multiplex PCR, and TCRdb kept only the in-frame ones, dropping some. The repertoire holds some 130,000 clones, over 75% seen once, with 6.9% in the top ten. Specimen: peripheral blood, collected on day 0 of AZD1222 vaccination. The receptors were gathered from an adult in good health. The conserved cysteine and the conserved F or W are not part of the CDR3 here. The D gene is left open where the match is weak. Rows may omit the clone size; those that give it use once, few, many or a size class.

TRBV6-5	once	NA	TRBJ1-3	ASILQGLGNTIY
TRBV11-1	NA	NA	TRBJ2-7	ASSPGYRGEQY
TRBV10-2	many	NA	TRBJ1-4	ASSVPNTNEKLF
TRBV6-5	NA	TRBD1	TRBJ2-7	ASSSLGTAYEQY
TRBV7-9	NA	TRBD1	TRBJ1-3	ASSSRDRGFYASGNTIY
TRBV24-1	NA	NA	TRBJ2-7	ATSDSDLYEQY
TRBV27	once	NA	TRBJ2-5	ASSSRRSRETQY
TRBV4-1	NA	NA	TRBJ2-7	ASSQMDSAYEQY
TRBV2	NA	NA	TRBJ2-7	ASSVLNEQY
TRBV2	NA	NA	TRBJ1-1	ASKGLGVETEAF
TRBV6-2/TRBV6-3	NA	NA	TRBJ2-7	ASSYYGNMGSYEQY
TRBV7-3	NA	NA	TRBJ1-6	ASSPDSYNSPLH
TRBV19	NA	TRBD2	TRBJ2-5	ASSQGLAGGGETQY
TRBV13	once	TRBD1	TRBJ1-5	ASSFQGAQPQH
TRBV6-5	once	NA	TRBJ2-7	ASSYGAIYEQY
TRBV6-2/TRBV6-3	NA	NA	TRBJ1-1	ASSYDISMNTEAF